This T cell receptor beta chain was obtained from a study of vaccination effects on CD4 cells after COVID-19. Broader study findings: There was marked clonal contraction among infection- and vaccine-induced clones late after vaccination.

Only in-frame clones appear in the TCRdb table, and some are missing; sequencing was by immunoSEQ multiplex PCR. The sample has about 20,000 clones, approximately 70% seen once. The CDR3 extends over 12 amino acids. Germline CDR1 is LNHNV and CDR2 is YYDKDF (reference sequence). Trimming cost V 4 bases and J 3 bases, with 6 bases left between them. On this clone: Its specificity is unknown.

Viral peptide pools were used in the ViraFEST assay to expand antigen-specific CD4+ T cells, and sequencing came afterward. When less than 13 days of culture had elapsed, CD4+ T cells were isolated. Two-dose BNT162b2 or mRNA-1273 vaccination was given to participants. IL-2 medium supplanted half the medium on days 3 and 7. Here the sequenced sample was CD4+ T cells from PBMCs cultured with HCoV-NL63 spike peptides, taken after COVID-19 vaccination. The chain is built from TRBV15 and TRBJ1-1; D is possibly TRBD1 (5 bases). The origin of this receptor is a human donor who received a COVID-19 vaccine. CDR3 in amino acids: CATSKGHTEAFF. CDR3 DNA sequence: TGTGCCACCAGCAAGGGACACACTGAAGCTTTCTTT.